The source of this T cell receptor (beta chain) is a study of blood T cell repertoires in COVID-19. The overall study: Researchers got acute and convalescent COVID-19 samples from the United States, Italy and Spain. The analysed material was cDNA or gDNA that came from T cells, B-cell-depleted T cells, or PBMCs.

This CDR3 has 15 amino acids. The J segment lost 8 bases and the V segment lost 0 bases, leaving 6 bases of the junction unmatched. Germline loops: CDR1 LGHNA, CDR2 YSLEER. Original handling: Counts of nucleated cells, estimated from reference gene primer amplification, were obtained. This table comes from immunoSEQ multiplex PCR, and its TCRdb copy is limited to in-frame clones, with some not included. V and J calls and clone size are copied from that table; D and trimming were computed from the DNA. The table has 250,000 or so clones, 60% to 75% seen once. Sequencing used peripheral blood. This chain joins TRBV4-3 and TRBJ1-4, with 7 bases that match TRBD1. This TCR came from a woman over 75 with acute or convalescent COVID-19. CDR3 nucleotide sequence: TGCGCCAGCAGCCAAGAACTACAGGGGTTCGAAAAACTGTTTTTT. It translates to CASSQELQGFEKLFF.